The entry below gives a single T cell receptor (beta chain) sequence along with its context. Its antigen is currently unknown. The data stem from a study of cytomegalovirus exposure and HLA in healthy donors. Study-wide findings and caveats: TCR beta chains numbering some 160 were designated cytomegalovirus-associated.

Sequencing used immunoSEQ multiplex PCR; TCRdb keeps in-frame clones, though not all of them. The table lists about 200,000 clones, 81% of them singletons, with 1% to 1.5% in the top ten. V was cut by 5 bases and J by 0 bases, with 13 bases left in between. Germline V gene lookup returns CDR1 SNHLY and CDR2 FYNNEI. CDR3 size: 16 residues. The chain recombines TRBV2 with TRBJ1-4; D may be TRBD1 (6 bases). The TCR originated in a woman in her thirties in good health and CMV-seronegative. The specimen was PBMCs. CDR3 in amino acids: CASSSKSGATNEKLFF. The CDR3 DNA follows: TGTGCCAGCAGTTCTAAATCAGGGGCAACTAATGAAAAACTGTTTTTT.